Presented here are 23 T cell receptor beta chains from one specimen sequenced in a study of human T cells and chemical hapten exposure. Each CDR3 protein is one row after TCRdb ran MiXCR on the RACE reads. The sample lists 34,000 or so distinct CDR3 sequences; approximately 10% were seen once. Time point of the sample: pre-sensitization, week 0. The treatment is: therapeutic diphenylcyclopropenone sensitization with weekly scalp DPC. Whole blood that had not been fractionated was the source of extracted total RNA. The sample here was whole blood, taken in connection with sensitization to the hapten diphenylcyclopropenone (DPC). The receptors stem from a middle-aged man with alopecia areata. Some clones in this sample may be carry-over from other donors' samples.

CDR3 amino acids: CAVGLEDTEAFF. CDR3 in DNA: TGTGCCGTCGGTTTGGAGGACACTGAAGCTTTCTTT. The gene calls are TRBV28 and TRBJ1-1; D is undetermined. Germline V gene data show CDR1 as MDHEN and CDR2 as SYDVKM. The CDR3 runs to 12 residues. Trimming took 11 bases from V and 3 from J, leaving 13 bases between them.

A few counts support this clonotype. CDR3 nucleotides: TGTGCCAGCAGTTCACTAGCGGGAGCGGGTGGGCAGTTCTTC. Protein product: CASSSLAGAGGQFF. The chain joins TRBV12-3 or TRBV12-4 to TRBJ2-1; 11 bases align to TRBD2. Germline trimming cut 4 bases from V and 12 bases from J; bases unmatched to any gene: 8. There are 14 residues in the CDR3.

This clonotype has more than one count but fewer than ten. This chain joins TRBV3-1 and TRBJ1-1; the D is unclear. CDR1 and CDR2 from the germline V gene are LGHDT and YNNKEL (reference sequence). Trimming took 1 base from V and 5 from J, leaving 8 bases between them. The CDR3 loop spans 13 amino acids. CDR3 protein: CASSQVPGTEAFF. The CDR3 coding sequence is TGTGCCAGCAGCCAAGTGCCGGGAACTGAAGCTTTCTTT.

The table lists this clonotype with many counts. The chain carries TRBV28 and TRBJ1-5; 9 nucleotides align to TRBD1. Germline values: CDR1 MDHEN, CDR2 SYDVKM. Losses at the gene ends were 6 bases for V and 3 bases for J; bases not matched to a gene: 9. The length of the CDR3 is 16 residues. The CDR3 region is CASSQGTGFFNQPQHF. The CDR3 DNA reads TGTGCCAGCAGCCAAGGGACAGGGTTTTTCAATCAGCCCCAGCATTTT.

The sample holds a few counts of this clonotype. This chain links TRBV27 with TRBJ1-1, with a tentative D call TRBD1 (5 bases). CDR1 and CDR2 from the germline V gene are MNHEY and SMNVEV (reference sequence). This CDR3 has 12 residues. V was cut by 3 bases and J by 11 bases, with 13 bases left in between. DNA of the CDR3: TGTGCCAGCAGTTTTGATGGAGGGGCCGCTTTCTTT. Translation gives CASSFDGGAAFF.

V usage is TRBV29-1 and J usage is TRBJ1-2, with TRBD1 matching over 8 bases. CDR1 is SQVTM and CDR2 is ANQGSEA in the germline V gene. Germline trimming cut 7 bases from V and 3 bases from J; bases unmatched to any gene: 4. This CDR3 has 12 amino acids. DNA for the CDR3: TGCAGCGGTACACAGGGGGACTATGGCTACACCTTC. Translation: CSGTQGDYGYTF.

The chain is built from TRBV2 and TRBJ2-5; perhaps D is TRBD1 or TRBD2 (6 bases each). The V gene lost 9 bases and the J gene lost 4 bases, with 9 bases spanning the gap. This CDR3 is built from 11 residues. Germline V gene sequence: CDR1 SNHLY, CDR2 FYNNEI. CDR3 sequence: CASRGPETQYF. Here the CDR3 DNA reads TGTGCCAGTCGGGGGCCAGAGACCCAGTACTTC.

This clonotype was seen many times. V gene TRBV6-2 or TRBV6-3 combines with J gene TRBJ2-1; 8 bases map to TRBD2. Losses at the gene ends were 2 bases for V and 7 bases for J; bases not matched to a gene: 4. From germline, CDR1 is MNHEY and CDR2 SVGEGT. This CDR3 contains 14 residues. CDR3 protein: CASSYRAGGNEQFF. In nucleotides, the CDR3 is TGTGCCAGCAGTTACAGGGCGGGAGGTAATGAGCAGTTCTTC.

This clonotype was seen ten or more times. This chain links TRBV20-1 with TRBJ1-5, with D perhaps matching TRBD1 (6 bases). Germline V CDR1 and CDR2: DFQATT, SNEGSKA (reference sequence). V lost 1 base, J lost 3 bases, and 13 bases lay in between. The CDR3 is 15 residues long. CDR3 protein: CSARVRGANNQPQHF. As DNA, the CDR3 is TGCAGTGCTAGAGTCAGGGGCGCGAACAATCAGCCCCAGCATTTT.

The V call is TRBV28, the J call TRBJ2-1; 8 nucleotides line up with TRBD2. Germline V CDR1 and CDR2: MDHEN, SYDVKM. J gave up 5 bases and V 1 base, and 7 bases lay outside the gene matches. There are 16 residues in the CDR3. This CDR3 is CASSLYGGRTHNEQFF. CDR3 bases: TGTGCCAGCAGTTTATATGGCGGGAGGACCCACAATGAGCAGTTCTTC.

This clonotype was picked up one time. V gene TRBV3-1 combines with J gene TRBJ1-3, with 7 bases fitting TRBD1. This CDR3 is built from 15 residues. Trimming removed 4 bases from V and 6 bases from J; junction bases left unmatched: 9. Germline V gene data show CDR1 as LGHDT and CDR2 as YNNKEL (reference sequence). CDR3 in amino acids: CASSLPGQTQNTIYF. The CDR3 coding sequence is TGTGCCAGCAGCCTCCCGGGACAGACGCAAAACACCATATATTTT. The whole variable domain, filled in from reference TRBV3-1 and TRBJ1-3, reads DTAVSQTPKYLVTQMGNDKSIKCEQNLGHDTMYWYKQDSKKFLKIMFSYNNKELIINETVPNRFSPKSPDKAHLNLHINSLELGDSAVYFCASSLPGQTQNTIYFGEGSWLTVV.

This clonotype was seen many times. This sequence joins TRBV7-2 and TRBJ2-7, with a possible D match to TRBD1 (7 bases). V was pared by 7 bases and J by 5 bases, with 15 bases between. Germline CDR1 reads SGHTA; CDR2 reads FQGNSA. This CDR3 comprises 13 residues. Written as DNA, the CDR3 is TGTGCCAGCAATCAGGGGGGCGGGAACGAGCAGTACTTC. It yields the protein CASNQGGGNEQYF.

Many counts were recorded for this clonotype. The V and J genes are TRBV28 and TRBJ2-7; 12 nucleotides match TRBD2. Germline CDR1 is MDHEN and CDR2 is SYDVKM. V lost 5 bases, J lost 6 bases, and 14 bases stayed unmatched. The CDR3 loop spans 17 amino acids. CDR3 amino acids: CASSQGILAGGIGEQYF. CDR3 DNA: TGTGCCAGCAGTCAGGGAATTCTAGCGGGAGGGATCGGCGAGCAGTACTTC. Complete variable domain (other parts from reference TRBV28 and TRBJ2-7): DVKVTQSSRYLVKRTGEKVFLECVQDMDHENMFWYRQDPGLGLRLIYFSYDVKMKEKGDIPEGYSVSREKKERFSLILESASTNQTSMYLCASSQGILAGGIGEQYFGPGTRLTVT.

This clonotype showed up just a few times. The chain is built from TRBV12-3 or TRBV12-4 and TRBJ1-5, with D perhaps matching TRBD1 (5 bases). V was trimmed by 2 bases and J by 5 bases, leaving 13 bases between them. This CDR3 contains 15 residues. The CDR3 region has the DNA TGTGCCAGCAGTTTAATGGGGCAGGGTCATCAGCCCCAGCATTTT. It codes for CASSLMGQGHQPQHF.

This clonotype has a handful of counts. Germline and junction disagree at one end, which may indicate a read error. The rearrangement links TRBV7-8 to TRBJ1-4; 9 bases agree with TRBD1. Germline CDR1 is SGHVS and CDR2 is FQNEAQ. The CDR3 covers 13 residues. CDR3 sequence: CASSADRGSVQVF. CDR3 sequence (DNA): TGTGCCAGCAGCGCGGACAGGGGATCGGTACAGGTTTTT.

Sample share makes this clonotype large. V is TRBV10-3 and J is TRBJ2-1, with D hard to call. V shed 8 bases and J shed 7 bases, with 9 bases lying between them. The CDR3 is 11 residues long. The germline V gene has CDR1 ENHRY and CDR2 SYGVKD. CDR3 loop: CAISLGNEQFF. The CDR3 nucleotides are TGTGCCATCTCTCTAGGTAATGAGCAGTTCTTC.

This clonotype has at least ten counts. J is TRBJ2-7 and V is TRBV28, with 8 bases fitting TRBD2. The CDR3 length is 15 residues. The V gene end was trimmed by 5 bases and the J gene end by 2 bases; junction bases not matched to a gene: 8. Germline values: CDR1 MDHEN, CDR2 SYDVKM. The CDR3 loop reads CASSPAGALTYEQYF. CDR3 sequence (DNA): TGTGCCAGCAGTCCAGCGGGAGCCCTCACCTACGAGCAGTACTTC.

This clonotype was seen ten or more times. Relative to the germline gene, one junction end is altered; a read error may explain this. This chain links TRBV24-1 with TRBJ2-3, with a weak D call TRBD2 (7 bases). The V gene's germline CDR1 is KGHDR and CDR2 SFDVKD. This CDR3 is built from 14 residues. CDR3 nucleotide sequence: TGTGCCACCGGCTCGGCGGGGGCCCGCGGAAAGTTGAATTTT. Its translation: CATGSAGARGKLNF.

The table lists this clonotype with many counts. This sequence joins TRBV27 and TRBJ1-1; a possible D gene is TRBD1 (6 bases). CDR3 length: 13 residues. V was trimmed by 6 bases and J by 0 bases, leaving 8 bases between them. The germline V gene encodes CDR1 MNHEY and CDR2 SMNVEV (reference sequence). The CDR3 is CASREGVNTEAFF. The DNA for the CDR3 is TGTGCCAGCAGGGAGGGGGTGAACACTGAAGCTTTCTTT.

At least ten counts were recorded for this clonotype. The rearrangement links TRBV7-7 to TRBJ2-5; D may match TRBD1 or TRBD2 (5 bases each). Germline values: CDR1 SSHAT, CDR2 FNYEAQ (reference sequence). The ends were cut back, 1 base at V and 5 bases at J, with 11 bases in the middle. The CDR3 has 14 amino acids. DNA for the CDR3: TGTGCCAGCAGCTTAGGAGGGGACGTTGAGACCCAGTACTTC. Translation: CASSLGGDVETQYF.

This clonotype was seen repeatedly, ten times or more. J is TRBJ2-4 and V is TRBV20-1, with D tentatively TRBD2 (7 bases). V lost 0 bases, J lost 3 bases, and 15 bases lay in between. The CDR3 sequence is 16 residues long. CDR1 and CDR2 (germline): DFQATT, SNEGSKA (reference sequence). In DNA, the CDR3 is TGCAGTGCTAGAGATGGGGGGGGCGCCGACAAAAACATTCAGTACTTC. Its translation is CSARDGGGADKNIQYF.

V gene TRBV29-1 combines with J gene TRBJ2-1, with a possible D match to TRBD2 (6 bases). Looked up from germline, CDR1 is SQVTM and CDR2 is ANQGSEA. This CDR3 has 16 amino acids. The V end lost 0 bases, the J end lost 3 bases, and 15 bases lay between the germline ends. CDR3 protein: CSVEEAQRVFYNEQFF. The DNA for the CDR3 is TGCAGCGTTGAAGAGGCCCAGCGGGTTTTCTACAATGAGCAGTTCTTC.

This clonotype showed up many times. In DNA form, the CDR3 reads TGTGCCAGCAAAGAAGACAGCTACTATAATTCACCCCTCCACTTT. This translates into CASKEDSYYNSPLHF. The chain combines TRBV6-2 or TRBV6-3 with TRBJ1-6; a weak D match, TRBD1 (5 bases). Germline V gene lookup returns CDR1 MNHEY and CDR2 SVGEGT. There are 15 residues in the CDR3. The V gene lost 7 bases and the J gene lost 3 bases, with 13 bases spanning the gap.